One and the same sample provided the 29 T cell receptor beta chains below, sequenced in a study of control samples from healthy donors and cancer patients. Some clones are missing from TCRdb's copy, which holds only in-frame ones; the method was immunoSEQ multiplex PCR. The sample consists of some 30,000 clones, nearly 90% of them appearing once. Sequenced input: formalin-fixed, paraffin-embedded tissue. Receptors were obtained from a female donor with melanoma.

This chain uses TRBV2 with TRBJ1-2; 7 nucleotides align to TRBD1. This CDR3 spans 14 amino acids. V lost 6 bases, J lost 4 bases, and 8 bases stayed unmatched. CDR1 is SNHLY, CDR2 FYNNEI, per germline. As DNA, the CDR3 is TGTGCCAGCAGCCCAGGGGGGACCTTCTATGGCTACACCTTC. It codes for CASSPGGTFYGYTF.

The CDR3 protein is CASSFWTSGSSPNEQFF. CDR3 DNA sequence: TGCGCCAGCAGCTTTTGGACTAGCGGGAGTTCGCCCAATGAGCAGTTCTTC. V usage is TRBV5-1 and J usage is TRBJ2-1, with 13 bases aligning to TRBD2. This CDR3 has 17 residues. CDR1 SGHRS and CDR2 YFSETQ come from the germline V gene. V shed 2 bases, J shed 6 bases, and the junction held 8 bases outside the gene matches.

The DNA of the CDR3 is TGTGCCAGCAGCCCGTATACCTGGGGACAGGTGATCTACGAGCAGTACTTC. Its translation is CASSPYTWGQVIYEQYF. V and J are TRBV4-2 and TRBJ2-7, with 8 positions matching TRBD1. Germline V CDR1 and CDR2: LGHNA, YNFKEQ. The junction had 14 bases not matched to a gene; V was cut back by 4 bases and J by 3 bases. The CDR3 sequence is 17 residues long.

CDR3 in DNA: TGCGCCAGCAGCCAGGGCGAACGGGGGGAGCAGTTCTTC. Its protein product is CASSQGERGEQFF. The chain has TRBV4-3 and TRBJ2-1; maybe TRBD2 (6 bases). This CDR3 is 13 amino acids long. V lost 3 bases to trimming and J lost 10 bases, with 13 bases between them. Germline-derived CDR1 and CDR2 are LGHNA and YSLEER.

The V gene is TRBV5-6, the J gene TRBJ2-3, with 9 bases that match TRBD2. Germline CDR1 is SGHDT and CDR2 is YYEEEE. With V trimmed by 0 bases and J by 4 bases, 3 bases remained unmatched. The CDR3 consists of 15 residues. The CDR3 coding sequence is TGTGCCAGCAGCTTGGGACTAGCGGATCCAGATACGCAGTATTTT. It codes for CASSLGLADPDTQYF.

This sequence joins TRBV6-5 and TRBJ2-7; the D is unclear. The CDR3 is 13 amino acids. Germline-derived CDR1 and CDR2 are MNHEY and SVGAGI. Trimming cost V 2 bases and J 3 bases, with 8 bases left between them. The CDR3 nucleotides are TGTGCCAGCAGTTACGCAAACCTCTACGAGCAGTACTTC. This codes for CASSYANLYEQYF.

The chain employs TRBV12-3 or TRBV12-4 and TRBJ1-2; D is undetermined. V was cut by 11 bases and J by 2 bases, with 12 bases left in between. This CDR3 comprises 12 residues. As DNA, the CDR3 is TGTGCCGTGTTCAGACCCAACTATGGCTACACCTTC. It yields the protein CAVFRPNYGYTF.

The J gene is TRBJ1-3, the V gene TRBV29-1; 7 positions match TRBD1. The CDR3 spans 13 residues. Germline V gene lookup returns CDR1 SQVTM and CDR2 ANQGSEA. The junction had 7 bases not matched to a gene; V was cut back by 7 bases and J by 4 bases. The CDR3 spells CSAGTVAGNTIYF. CDR3 DNA: TGCAGCGCTGGGACAGTCGCCGGAAACACCATATATTTT.

The rearrangement uses TRBV9 and TRBJ2-7; 9 positions agree with TRBD1. J gave up 2 bases and V 4 bases, and 4 bases lay outside the gene matches. The CDR3 consists of 14 residues. CDR1 and CDR2 (germline): SGDLS, YYNGEE. This CDR3 is CASSPGQGTYEQYF. Written as DNA, the CDR3 is TGTGCCAGCAGCCCTGGACAGGGGACCTACGAGCAGTACTTC.

This sequence joins TRBV3-1 (or the pseudogene TRBV3-2) and TRBJ2-2, with 8 bases that match TRBD2. The germline CDR1 and CDR2 sequences are LGHDT and YNNKEL (reference sequence). V shed 3 bases and J 5 bases; nucleotides not matched to a gene: 5. The CDR3 has 15 amino acids. The CDR3 nucleotides are TGTGCCAGCAGCCAGCGGGGGGCACGGACCGGGGAGCTGTTTTTT. It yields the protein CASSQRGARTGELFF.

This clone was found once. The gene calls are TRBV18 and TRBJ2-7; the D gene could be TRBD1 or TRBD2 (5 bases each). The CDR3 is 13 residues long. Between the trimmed V and J ends, which lost 3 bases and 6 bases, there was a span of 12 bases. Per germline, CDR1 KGHSH and CDR2 LQKENI. CDR3 nucleotides: TGTGCCAGCTCACCTGGGGGACCTGGCGAGCAGTACTTC. The encoded protein is CASSPGGPGEQYF.

The V and J genes are TRBV18 and TRBJ1-2; 7 positions match TRBD1. There are 15 residues in the CDR3. V gave up 3 bases and J gave up 4 bases; unmatched junction bases: 8. Germline CDR1 is KGHSH and CDR2 is LQKENI. The CDR3 reads CASSPEGALAYGYTF. The CDR3 DNA is TGTGCCAGCTCACCCGAGGGGGCCTTGGCCTATGGCTACACCTTC.

The chain couples TRBV5-1 to TRBJ1-6, with no clear D. Trimming pared 4 bases from V and 6 bases from J, leaving 5 bases between. Germline assignment: CDR1 SGHRS and CDR2 YFSETQ. The CDR3 contains 12 residues. In DNA, the CDR3 is TGCGCCAGCAGCCCGGGTAATTCACCCCTCCACTTT. It yields the protein CASSPGNSPLHF. The full variable domain, its missing parts supplied by reference TRBV5-1 and TRBJ1-6, is KAGVTQTPRYLIKTRGQQVTLSCSPISGHRSVSWYQQTPGQGLQFLFEYFSETQRNKGNFPGRFSGRQFSNSRSEMNVSTLELGDSALYLCASSPGNSPLHFGNGTRLTVT.

This clone occurred a few times. The rearrangement joins TRBV9 to TRBJ1-1, with D perhaps matching TRBD1 (6 bases). This CDR3 has 16 amino acids. Trimming took off 0 bases at V and 4 bases at J, with 16 bases between the two ends. CDR1 is SGDLS and CDR2 is YYNGEE in the germline V gene. CDR3 amino acids: CASSVGGQGFGTEAFF. CDR3 nucleotides: TGTGCCAGCAGCGTAGGGGGCCAGGGGTTTGGCACTGAAGCTTTCTTT.

The chain carries TRBV5-5 and TRBJ2-1; weak D call: TRBD1 (5 bases). This CDR3 has 13 amino acids. V shed 0 bases and J shed 8 bases, with 9 bases lying between them. Germline V lookup: CDR1 SGHKS, CDR2 YYEKEE (reference sequence). CDR3 amino acids: CASSLDRGDEQFF. The DNA of the CDR3 is TGTGCCAGCAGCTTGGATAGGGGTGATGAGCAGTTCTTC.

The chain is built from TRBV6-6 and TRBJ1-5; D not certain. V was shortened by 7 bases and J by 1 base, with 14 bases between the two germline ends. Germline V gene sequence: CDR1 MNHNY, CDR2 SVGAGI (reference sequence). This CDR3 region has 15 residues. The CDR3 here is CASTLLSGSNQPQHF. The CDR3 DNA reads TGTGCCAGCACCCTTTTGTCGGGGAGCAATCAGCCCCAGCATTTT.

The chain is built from TRBV5-6 and TRBJ1-4; the D gene is possibly TRBD1 (5 bases). Germline loops: CDR1 SGHDT, CDR2 YYEEEE. This CDR3 spans 17 amino acids. V was shortened by 0 bases and J by 10 bases, with 22 bases between the two germline ends. In nucleotides, the CDR3 is TGTGCCAGCAGCTTGGCCGGGGTCTCGGCTGGACATGGAAAACTGTTTTTT. Amino acid sequence: CASSLAGVSAGHGKLFF. Looking up the rest from reference TRBV5-6 and TRBJ1-4 gives the full variable domain: DAGVTQSPTHLIKTRGQQVTLRCSPKSGHDTVSWYQQALGQGPQFIFQYYEEEERQRGNFPDRFSGHQFPNYSSELNVNALLLGDSALYLCASSLAGVSAGHGKLFFGSGTQLSVL.

The chain employs TRBV20-1 and TRBJ1-2, with no clear D. The CDR3 covers 10 residues. Germline assignment: CDR1 DFQATT and CDR2 SNEGSKA (reference sequence). Trimming pared 0 bases from V and 9 bases from J, leaving 5 bases between. The CDR3 spells CSARDQSYTF. In nucleotides, the CDR3 is TGCAGTGCTAGAGATCAGAGCTACACCTTC.

The chain has TRBV9 and TRBJ2-2; D is unresolved. The CDR3 is 11 residues long. Germline V gene sequence: CDR1 SGDLS, CDR2 YYNGEE. The V gene lost 4 bases and the J gene lost 7 bases, with 5 bases spanning the gap. The CDR3 loop reads CASSPDGELFF. The CDR3 nucleotides are TGTGCCAGCAGCCCGGACGGGGAGCTGTTTTTT.

In nucleotides, the CDR3 is TGCGCCAGCAGCCAAGTTACAGGGGGCTCCTACGAGCAGTACTTC. It codes for CASSQVTGGSYEQYF. The chain combines TRBV4-3 with TRBJ2-7, with TRBD1 matching 8 bases. CDR1 LGHNA and CDR2 YSLEER come from the germline V gene. CDR3 length: 15 amino acids. Losses at the gene ends were 1 base for V and 0 bases for J; bases not matched to a gene: 2.

This chain links TRBV4-2 with TRBJ2-7; D is uncertain. V was pared by 2 bases and J by 3 bases, with 23 bases between. This CDR3 has 18 residues. Germline CDR1 reads LGHNA; CDR2 reads YNFKEQ. The CDR3: CASSQIVSAVRTYYEQYF. The CDR3 DNA is TGTGCCAGCAGCCAAATAGTCTCTGCAGTAAGAACCTACTACGAGCAGTACTTC.

The chain couples TRBV3-1 (or the pseudogene TRBV3-2) to TRBJ2-7; 7 bases agree with TRBD1. Germline V gives CDR1 LGHDT, CDR2 YNNKEL (reference sequence). The CDR3 is made up of 17 amino acids. The V segment lost 2 bases and the J segment 1 base; nucleotides outside the gene matches: 11. The CDR3 nucleotides read TGTGCCAGCAGCCAACCAATATCCGGGACAGCTTCCTACGAGCAGTACTTC. Its translation is CASSQPISGTASYEQYF.

This clone was recorded once. The rearrangement links TRBV20-1 to TRBJ2-5; a weak D match, TRBD2 (5 bases). CDR1 DFQATT and CDR2 SNEGSKA come from the germline V gene (reference sequence). The ends were cut back, 6 bases at V and 3 bases at J, with 5 bases in the middle. This CDR3 has 10 residues. CDR3 sequence reads: CSAEEETQYF. The DNA of the CDR3 is TGCAGTGCGGAGGAAGAGACCCAGTACTTC.

The chain links TRBV6-5 to TRBJ2-7, with 9 bases fitting TRBD2. This CDR3 comprises 13 residues. The V gene end was trimmed by 5 bases and the J gene end by 2 bases; junction bases not matched to a gene: 1. The germline gives CDR1 MNHEY, CDR2 SVGAGI. As DNA, the CDR3 is TGTGCCAGCAGTATAGCGGGAGCCTACGAGCAGTACTTC. Translation: CASSIAGAYEQYF.

The J gene is TRBJ2-5, the V gene TRBV7-8; TRBD2 might be the D (6 bases). From germline, CDR1 is SGHVS and CDR2 FQNEAQ. This CDR3 comprises 16 residues. The V and J ends lost 4 bases and 5 bases respectively, with 20 bases between them. The CDR3 DNA is TGTGCCAGCAGCTCTCCGAACCGGGAGCTCCAGGAGACCCAGTACTTC. Protein: CASSSPNRELQETQYF.

For this clone: Other DNA variants within this sample encode the same CDR3. The chain employs TRBV7-8 and TRBJ2-3; 13 nucleotides line up with TRBD2. Germline V gene data show CDR1 as SGHVS and CDR2 as FQNEAQ. The CDR3 runs to 16 residues. With V trimmed by 5 bases and J by 3 bases, 5 bases remained unmatched. CDR3 in amino acids: CASSPRTSGSTDTQYF. CDR3 nucleotides: TGTGCCAGCAGCCCTAGGACTAGCGGGAGTACAGATACGCAGTATTTT.

This clone has just one count. This chain joins TRBV7-3 and TRBJ2-7; 9 positions match TRBD1. This CDR3 region has 13 residues. CDR1 SGHTA and CDR2 FQGTGA come from the germline V gene. Unmatched junction bases numbered 5, after V lost 5 bases and J lost 6 bases. DNA for the CDR3: TGTGCCAGCAGCCAGACAGGGGGTAGCGAGCAGTACTTC. Amino acid sequence: CASSQTGGSEQYF.

The gene calls are TRBV6-4 and TRBJ1-1; tentative D call: TRBD1 (5 bases). CDR3 size: 13 residues. The germline gives CDR1 MRHNA, CDR2 SNTAGT. V lost 2 bases to trimming and J lost 8 bases, with 12 bases between them. The CDR3 DNA is TGTGCCAGCAGTGACACTCTTGAGGGGGAAGCTTTCTTT. Translating gives CASSDTLEGEAFF.

The rearrangement joins TRBV6-6 to TRBJ1-2, with D uncertain. CDR3 length: 15 residues. The germline V gene has CDR1 MNHNY and CDR2 SVGAGI (reference sequence). Trimming left V 0 bases short and J 1 base short, with 9 bases between. CDR3 coding DNA: TGTGCCAGCAGTTACTCATATGGGGTTAACTATGGCTACACCTTC. Its protein product is CASSYSYGVNYGYTF.